The sequence of this T cell receptor (beta chain) was determined in a study of blood T cell repertoires in COVID-19. This CDR3 is built from 14 residues. Germline-derived CDR1 and CDR2 are SGHNT and YYREEE (reference sequence). V lost 5 bases, J lost 2 bases, and 14 bases lay in between. Symptom resolution, clearance, or two negative PCRs marked donors in Cohort 3 as recovered. The assay was immunoSEQ multiplex PCR, and TCRdb's table has in-frame clones only and misses some. The sample consists of 190,000 or so clones, 70% to 90% of them appearing once. The source of this sequence is a man aged 25-45 years who had recovered from COVID-19. The material sequenced was PBMCs or T cells enriched from blood (not recorded which). This chain connects TRBV5-4 to TRBJ2-7; no reliable D call. CDR3 region: CASSPAPETYEQYF. The CDR3, as DNA: TGTGCCAGCAGTCCTGCCCCCGAGACCTACGAGCAGTACTTC.